These T cell receptor beta chains were read from a single sample in a study of early T cells in non-severe SARS-CoV-2 infection. TCRdb processed the 5' RACE reads anew with MiXCR; each CDR3 protein has one entry. Of roughly 100,000 distinct CDR3 sequences listed, around 15% are singletons. The sample was whole blood. All receptors derive from an adult who was a healthcare worker with PCR-confirmed SARS-CoV-2 infection or an uninfected control (not recorded which). The CDR3 runs from the conserved cysteine through the conserved F or W. Fields, in order: clone size, CDR3 length, J gene, V gene, D gene, CDR3 DNA, CDR3 protein. A D gene is named only where the DNA matches it firmly. Clone sizes are given selectively: once, few, many, or a class where the clone is expanded.

clone_size: few
cdr3_length: 14
j_call: TRBJ2-7
v_call: TRBV27
d_call: TRBD1
cdr3_nt: TGTGCCAGCAGTTTAATCCAGGGGGCCTACGAGCAGTACTTC
cdr3_aa: CASSLIQGAYEQYF

clone_size: few
cdr3_length: 13
j_call: TRBJ2-7
v_call: TRBV10-3
d_call: .
cdr3_nt: TGTGCCATCAGTGAGGACCGGGACACCGAGCAGTACTTC
cdr3_aa: CAISEDRDTEQYF

clone_size: .
cdr3_length: 12
j_call: TRBJ2-4
v_call: TRBV28
d_call: .
cdr3_nt: TGTGCCAGCAGGGGAAGTAAAAACATTCAGTACTTC
cdr3_aa: CASRGSKNIQYF

clone_size: .
cdr3_length: 16
j_call: TRBJ2-3
v_call: TRBV5-1
d_call: .
cdr3_nt: TGCGCCAGCAGCTTGGGTGTGGTAGCAGGAGGGGATACGCAGTATTTT
cdr3_aa: CASSLGVVAGGDTQYF

clone_size: .
cdr3_length: 14
j_call: TRBJ2-7
v_call: TRBV28
d_call: .
cdr3_nt: TGTGCCAGCAGCAGCGATGGACAGATCTACGAGCAGTACTTC
cdr3_aa: CASSSDGQIYEQYF

clone_size: few
cdr3_length: 16
j_call: TRBJ1-6
v_call: TRBV5-4
d_call: TRBD1
cdr3_nt: TGTGCCAGCAGCCCGACAGGGTGGACCTATAATTCACCCCTCCACTTT
cdr3_aa: CASSPTGWTYNSPLHF

clone_size: .
cdr3_length: 14
j_call: TRBJ1-2
v_call: TRBV10-3
d_call: .
cdr3_nt: TGTGCCATCAGTGAGTCTTTGGATTCCTATGGCTACACCTTC
cdr3_aa: CAISESLDSYGYTF

clone_size: few
cdr3_length: 15
j_call: TRBJ2-1
v_call: TRBV18
d_call: TRBD2
cdr3_nt: TGTGCCAGCTCCTTCCCGACGGGGGGGTACAATGAGCAGTTCTTC
cdr3_aa: CASSFPTGGYNEQFF

clone_size: few
cdr3_length: 15
j_call: TRBJ1-5
v_call: TRBV2
d_call: TRBD1
cdr3_nt: TGTGCCAGCAGCAGTAGACAGGGTAGCAATCAGCCCCAGCATTTT
cdr3_aa: CASSSRQGSNQPQHF

clone_size: .
cdr3_length: 14
j_call: TRBJ2-5
v_call: TRBV5-1
d_call: .
cdr3_nt: TGCGCCAGCTCTAGAGGGGGGTCCCAAGAGACCCAGTACTTC
cdr3_aa: CASSRGGSQETQYF

clone_size: few
cdr3_length: 15
j_call: TRBJ1-2
v_call: TRBV5-1
d_call: TRBD1
cdr3_nt: TGCGCCAGCAGCTTGGCCCCTGACAGGGTCGATGGCTACACCTTC
cdr3_aa: CASSLAPDRVDGYTF

clone_size: many
cdr3_length: 16
j_call: TRBJ2-3
v_call: TRBV6-4
d_call: TRBD2
cdr3_nt: TGTGCCAGCAGTGACTCGGGGACTAGCGGAGGAGATACGCAGTATTTT
cdr3_aa: CASSDSGTSGGDTQYF

clone_size: .
cdr3_length: 13
j_call: TRBJ2-2
v_call: TRBV20-1
d_call: TRBD2
cdr3_nt: TGCAGTGCTAGTCCCAGCGGGGAAGGGGAGCTGTTTTTT
cdr3_aa: CSASPSGEGELFF

clone_size: few
cdr3_length: 14
j_call: TRBJ2-2
v_call: TRBV4-3
d_call: .
cdr3_nt: TGCGCCAGCAGCCAAGTCGAGGCCACCGGGGAGCTGTTTTTT
cdr3_aa: CASSQVEATGELFF

clone_size: many
cdr3_length: 13
j_call: TRBJ1-5
v_call: TRBV19
d_call: .
cdr3_nt: TGTGCCAGTAGTATCGGGGGCAATCAGCCCCAGCATTTT
cdr3_aa: CASSIGGNQPQHF

clone_size: few
cdr3_length: 11
j_call: TRBJ2-7
v_call: TRBV10-2
d_call: .
cdr3_nt: TGCGCCAGCAGTGAGAACGAGATGCAGTACTTC
cdr3_aa: CASSENEMQYF